This TCR beta chain originates from a study of T cells in Graves' hyperthyroidism and ophthalmopathy. The V end lost 8 bases, the J end lost 1 base, and 5 bases lay between the germline ends. Germline-derived CDR1 and CDR2 are MNHEY and SVGEGT. CDR3 length: 11 amino acids. Study-wide results and caveats: Most thyroid clonotypes with frequency above 0.001 were detected in blood.

Ten or more counts support this clonotype. Its antigen is currently unknown. Researchers amplified the TCR beta CDR3 regions from RNA transcripts. An initial round of RT-PCR targeting the TCR CDR3 relied on the HTBI primer set. TCRdb itself ran the multiplex PCR reads through MiXCR, one entry per CDR3 protein. This sample carries 360,000 or so distinct CDR3 sequences, approximately 20% of them seen once, and the ten largest clones take about 3.7%. The chain carries TRBV6-2 or TRBV6-3 and TRBJ1-1, with D maybe TRBD1 (5 bases). The material sequenced was blood. The TCR originated in a woman aged 18-35 years with Graves' hyperthyroidism. The chain's CDR3 is CASGQNTEAFF. The CDR3 DNA sequence: TGTGCCAGCGGACAGAACACTGAAGCTTTCTTT.